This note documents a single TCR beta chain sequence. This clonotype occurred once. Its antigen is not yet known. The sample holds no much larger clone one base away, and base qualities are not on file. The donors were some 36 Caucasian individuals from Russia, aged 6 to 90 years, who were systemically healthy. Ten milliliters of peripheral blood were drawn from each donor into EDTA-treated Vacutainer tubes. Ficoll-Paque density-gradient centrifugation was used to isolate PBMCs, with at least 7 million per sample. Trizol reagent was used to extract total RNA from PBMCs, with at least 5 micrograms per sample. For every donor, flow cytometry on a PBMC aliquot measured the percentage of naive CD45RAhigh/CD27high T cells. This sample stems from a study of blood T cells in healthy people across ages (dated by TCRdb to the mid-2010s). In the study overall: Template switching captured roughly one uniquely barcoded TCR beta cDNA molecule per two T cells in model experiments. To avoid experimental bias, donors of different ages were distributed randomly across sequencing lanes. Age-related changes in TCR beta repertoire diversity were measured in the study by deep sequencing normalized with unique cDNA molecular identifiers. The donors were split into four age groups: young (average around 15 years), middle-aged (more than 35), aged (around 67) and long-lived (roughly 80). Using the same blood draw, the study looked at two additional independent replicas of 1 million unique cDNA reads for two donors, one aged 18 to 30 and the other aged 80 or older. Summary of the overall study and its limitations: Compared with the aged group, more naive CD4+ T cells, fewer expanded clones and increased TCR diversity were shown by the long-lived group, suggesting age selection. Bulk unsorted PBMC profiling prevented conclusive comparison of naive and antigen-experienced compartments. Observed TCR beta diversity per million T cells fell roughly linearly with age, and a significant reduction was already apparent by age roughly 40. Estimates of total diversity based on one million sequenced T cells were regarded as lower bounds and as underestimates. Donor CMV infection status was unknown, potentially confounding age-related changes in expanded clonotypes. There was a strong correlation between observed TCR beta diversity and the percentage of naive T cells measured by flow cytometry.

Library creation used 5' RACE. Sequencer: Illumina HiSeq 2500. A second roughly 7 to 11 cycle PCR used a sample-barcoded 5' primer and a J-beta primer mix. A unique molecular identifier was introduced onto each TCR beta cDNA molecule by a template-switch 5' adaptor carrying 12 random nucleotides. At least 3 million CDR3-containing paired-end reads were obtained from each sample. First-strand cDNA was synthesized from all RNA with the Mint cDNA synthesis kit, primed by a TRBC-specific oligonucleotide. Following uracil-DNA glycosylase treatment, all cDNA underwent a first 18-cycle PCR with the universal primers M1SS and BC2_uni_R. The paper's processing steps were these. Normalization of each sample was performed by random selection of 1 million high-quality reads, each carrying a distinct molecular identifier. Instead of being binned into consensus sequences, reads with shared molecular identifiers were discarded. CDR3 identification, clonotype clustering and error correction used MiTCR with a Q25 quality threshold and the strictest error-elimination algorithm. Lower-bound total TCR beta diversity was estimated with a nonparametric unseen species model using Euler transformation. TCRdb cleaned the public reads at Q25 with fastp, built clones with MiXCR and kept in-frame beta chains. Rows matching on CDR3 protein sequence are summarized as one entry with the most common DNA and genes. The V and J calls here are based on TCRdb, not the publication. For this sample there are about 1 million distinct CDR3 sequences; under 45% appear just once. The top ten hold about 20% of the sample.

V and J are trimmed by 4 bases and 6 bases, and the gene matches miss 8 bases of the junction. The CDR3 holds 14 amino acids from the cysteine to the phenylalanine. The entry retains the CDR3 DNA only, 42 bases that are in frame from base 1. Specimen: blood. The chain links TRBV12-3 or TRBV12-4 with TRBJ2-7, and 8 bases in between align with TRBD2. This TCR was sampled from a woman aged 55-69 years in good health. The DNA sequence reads TGTGCCAGCAGTTACGGCGGGAGGTATGCCGAGCAGTACTTC. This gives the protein CASSYGGRYAEQYF.